This T cell receptor beta chain was sequenced during a study of glioma-infiltrating T cells after dendritic cell vaccination. This CDR3 is built from 13 residues. The germline gives CDR1 MDHEN, CDR2 SYDVKM. The ends lost 6 bases at V and 5 bases at J; junction bases unmatched: 4. TCRdb's table, derived via immunoSEQ multiplex PCR, lists solely in-frame clones and lacks some. The data hold 100,000 or so clones, with nearly 90% observed a single time. Stated time point: after dendritic cell vaccination, including at tumor progression/relapse. All glioblastoma patients lacked an isocitrate dehydrogenase mutation.

This sequence was found in a human donor with glioblastoma. This rearrangement joins TRBV28 to TRBJ1-2; 9 bases map to TRBD1. Specimen: blood, collected after dendritic cell vaccination. In DNA, the CDR3 is TGTGCCAGCAGCTGGGGACAGGGTTATGGCTACACCTTC. Amino acid sequence: CASSWGQGYGYTF.